This T cell receptor (beta chain) was sequenced in a study of PD-L1 blockade in urothelial cancer. Study-level results: Lower pretreatment blood TCR clonality, under the median, predicted better survival, researchers reported.

The CDR3 contains 16 residues. Germline CDR1 reads LNHDA; CDR2 reads SQIVND (reference sequence). Trimming removed 5 bases at V and 0 bases at J, with 16 bases between. This clone was observed once. Its target is not known. Sequenced by immunoSEQ multiplex PCR; TCRdb stores in-frame clones only, minus some. Of 85,000 to 130,000 clones detected, approximately 90% appear once; the ten largest clones hold about 0.91%. Pretreatment sampling and on-treatment sampling together yielded between 1 and 8 samples for each patient. This TCR was sampled from a woman of 80 years or more with urothelial cancer. J is TRBJ1-1 and V is TRBV19; D remains unclear. The starting material was PBMCs, obtained around atezolizumab (anti-PD-L1) treatment. The CDR3 DNA is TGTGCCAGTAGTCTGGAGGGTATCGCCTTGAACACTGAAGCTTTCTTT. It codes for CASSLEGIALNTEAFF.